What follows describes a single TCR beta chain. Original data processing: It was from reference gene primer amplification that nucleated cell counts were estimated. Profiling relied on immunoSEQ multiplex PCR, and the TCRdb table lists in-frame clones only, not all of them. Clone size and the V and J calls come from that table; the DNA yielded D and trimming. The repertoire holds 180,000 or so clones, with 65% to 90% as singletons. The source of the sample is a study of blood T cell repertoires in COVID-19. Study-level information: Samples representing acute and convalescent COVID-19 were sourced from the United States, Italy and Spain. In each case, the material was cDNA or gDNA derived from T cells, B-cell-depleted T cells, or PBMCs.

The CDR3 extends over 17 amino acids. Per germline, CDR1 SGHAT and CDR2 FQNNGV. The junction had 9 bases not matched to a gene; V was cut back by 3 bases and J by 1 base. This chain joins TRBV11-2 and TRBJ2-7, with 10 bases lining up with TRBD2. The sequenced material came from peripheral blood. This sequence originates from a man aged 55 to 70 with acute or convalescent COVID-19. Written as DNA, the CDR3 is TGTGCCAGCAGCTTCTACAAGCGGGAGGGAAGGTCCTACGAGCAGTACTTC. The encoded protein is CASSFYKREGRSYEQYF.